Listed below are T cell receptor beta chains from one sample, sequenced in a study of spatial heterogeneity in lung cancer. One entry per CDR3 protein results from TCRdb running MiXCR on the 5' RACE reads. The sample records about 26,000 distinct CDR3 sequences, 9.5% to 15% being singletons. This specimen consisted of PBMCs, obtained at surgery. These receptor sequences come from a female donor with early-stage non-small cell lung cancer. Each CDR3 is given with its conserved first and last residue. A D gene is named only where the DNA matches it firmly. Only some rows state a clone size, as once, few, many or a class for expanded clones.

>.|.|TRBV20-1|TRBJ1-6
TGCAGTGCTAGAGATAAGGAGGGGCGTAATTCACCCCTCCACTTT
CSARDKEGRNSPLHF
>.|many|TRBV27|TRBJ1-5
TGTGCCAGCACCGAACTGGGTAGCAATCAGCCCCAGCATTTT
CASTELGSNQPQHF
>.|medium-sized|TRBV5-1|TRBJ2-1
TGCGCCAGCAGCCCGCTCGTTACGAGAAGCTCCTACAATGAGCAGTTCTTC
CASSPLVTRSSYNEQFF
>TRBD1|many|TRBV4-2|TRBJ1-2
TGTGCCAGTAACTGGGGGACAGATAATAACTATGGCTACACCTTC
CASNWGTDNNYGYTF
>.|many|TRBV12-3/TRBV12-4|TRBJ1-3
TGTGCCAGCACCTTCTCTGGAAACACCATATATTTT
CASTFSGNTIYF
>TRBD2|many|TRBV19|TRBJ2-1
TGTGCCAGTAGTATATGGGGACTAGCGGGACGGAATGAGCAGTTCTTC
CASSIWGLAGRNEQFF
>.|few|TRBV24-1|TRBJ2-3
TGTGCCACCAGTGATTTCCCTGGGTATACGCAGTATTTT
CATSDFPGYTQYF
>TRBD2|.|TRBV5-1|TRBJ2-3
TGCGCCAGCAGCTTGGCAGCGGGAGGGCCTCCAGATACGCAGTATTTT
CASSLAAGGPPDTQYF
>.|.|TRBV7-8|TRBJ1-4
TGTGCCAGCAGCTTAGTTCCCCCCCGGGAGCAACTGTTTTTT
CASSLVPPREQLFF
>.|many|TRBV5-1|TRBJ2-3
TGCGCCAGCAGCTTAGAAAGGCCCGGCACAGATACGCAGTATTTT
CASSLERPGTDTQYF
>.|few|TRBV28|TRBJ2-7
TGTGCCAGCACCCTCTCGGGGACTCCTTCCTACGAGCAGTACTTC
CASTLSGTPSYEQYF
>.|hyperexpanded|TRBV19|TRBJ2-5
TGTGCCAGTAGTTGGAGTGAGACCCAGTACTTC
CASSWSETQYF
>TRBD1|few|TRBV7-9|TRBJ2-5
TGTGCCAGCAGCCAGCAACCAGGGGGACGAGAGACCCAGTACTTC
CASSQQPGGRETQYF
>.|many|TRBV6-1|TRBJ1-5
TGTGCCAGCAGTGAAGTAATCCGGGGGGACCAGCCCCAGCATTTT
CASSEVIRGDQPQHF
>.|many|TRBV7-8|TRBJ1-6
TGTGCCAGCAGCTTAGGGACAGACTCCTATAATTCACCCCTCCACTTT
CASSLGTDSYNSPLHF
>.|medium-sized|TRBV4-1|TRBJ1-2
TGCGCCAGCAGCCAAGAGGGTAAGGGACTCTCTGGCTACACCTTC
CASSQEGKGLSGYTF
>.|many|TRBV28|TRBJ1-3
TGTGCCAGCAGCGAAGGTGCGGGGCTATCTGGAAACACCATATATTTT
CASSEGAGLSGNTIYF
>.|many|TRBV28|TRBJ2-5
TGTGCCAGCAGTCAGACTTATCCAGAGACCCAGTACTTC
CASSQTYPETQYF
>TRBD1|.|TRBV7-9|TRBJ2-5
TGTGCCAGCAGCATTGGGGACAGGGGGGCAGAGACCCAGTACTTC
CASSIGDRGAETQYF
>.|once|TRBV5-4|TRBJ2-5
TGTGCCAGCAGCAGAGGGACAAAACCTACCCCCTACTTC
CASSRGTKPTPYF
>TRBD1|many|TRBV20-1|TRBJ2-1
TGCAGTGCTGGTTGTGTACGGACAGGGTCCTACAATGAGCAGTTCTTC
CSAGCVRTGSYNEQFF
>.|.|TRBV29-1|TRBJ2-3
TGCAGCGTTGAAGGCCCATCCGGCGCAGATACGCAGTATTTT
CSVEGPSGADTQYF
>.|many|TRBV7-8|TRBJ2-1
TGTGCCAGCAGCTTAGGTGATAGATACAATGAGCAGTTCTTC
CASSLGDRYNEQFF
>.|many|TRBV19|TRBJ2-6
TGTGCCAGTAGTAGTAGCTCTGGGGCCAACGTCCTGACTTTC
CASSSSSGANVLTF
>TRBD1|.|TRBV10-2|TRBJ1-2
TGCGCCAGCAGTGGGACAGGAGACTATGGCTACACCTTC
CASSGTGDYGYTF
>.|many|TRBV18|TRBJ1-1
TGTGCCAGCTCACCCACCAGCTCGGGGGGTACTGAAGCTTTCTTT
CASSPTSSGGTEAFF
>.|many|TRBV7-2|TRBJ2-5
TGTGCCAGCAGCTTATTTTCCACGCCGAGGGGTGGAGAGACCCAGTACTTC
CASSLFSTPRGGETQYF
>TRBD2|many|TRBV20-1|TRBJ2-5
TGCAGTGCTAGAGATGGAACTAGCGGACAAGAGACCCAGTACTTC
CSARDGTSGQETQYF
>.|many|TRBV28|TRBJ2-1
TGTGCCACCAAGAAAAGGGTCGGGGCCGCCTACAATGAGCAGTTCTTC
CATKKRVGAAYNEQFF
>TRBD2|many|TRBV6-2/TRBV6-3|TRBJ2-2
TGTGCCAGCAGTTACCTAGCGGGAGTTGCCGGGGAGCTGTTTTTT
CASSYLAGVAGELFF
>.|many|TRBV5-1|TRBJ2-3
TGCGCCAGCAGAGAGGGGTCGGGGACAGATACGCAGTATTTT
CASREGSGTDTQYF
>TRBD1|many|TRBV6-5|TRBJ1-2
TGTGCCAGCAGCCGCATACAGGGGGCTGGTGGCTACACCTTC
CASSRIQGAGGYTF
>.|few|TRBV4-2|TRBJ2-1
TGTGCCAGCAGCCAAGATTTAGGGCTTGAGCAGTTCTTC
CASSQDLGLEQFF
>.|.|TRBV20-1|TRBJ1-2
TGCAGTGCTAGAGATAGCCGGGTAGCTAACTATGGCTACACCTTC
CSARDSRVANYGYTF
>TRBD1|many|TRBV24-1|TRBJ1-2
TGTGCCACCAGTGATTCGACAGGGGGTGACTATGGCTACACCTTC
CATSDSTGGDYGYTF
>TRBD1|.|TRBV12-3/TRBV12-4|TRBJ2-2
TGTGCCAGCAGTTTTCGGCAGGGGGCCAGAGGGGAGCTGTTTTTT
CASSFRQGARGELFF
>.|many|TRBV12-3/TRBV12-4|TRBJ2-3
TGTGCCAGCGGGGATTCTAGCACAGATACGCAGTATTTT
CASGDSSTDTQYF
>TRBD2|many|TRBV5-4|TRBJ2-3
TGTGCCAGCAGCTTTAAATCGCTAGCGGGATCATCAGATACGCAGTATTTT
CASSFKSLAGSSDTQYF
>TRBD1|.|TRBV28|TRBJ2-1
TGTGCCAGCAGCCAAAGGGGGACAGGGCCTTACAATGAGCAGTTCTTC
CASSQRGTGPYNEQFF
>TRBD1|many|TRBV7-9|TRBJ2-3
TGTGCCAGCAGGGGGTGGCAGGGGGAATATAATACGCAGTATTTT
CASRGWQGEYNTQYF
>.|few|TRBV20-1|TRBJ2-5
TGCAGTGCTAGCAACGATCGGGGTTATGGGGTTACAGAGACCCAGTACTTC
CSASNDRGYGVTETQYF
>.|few|TRBV27|TRBJ1-1
TGTGCCAGCAGATTCGACAGCACCCAATTTGAAGCTTTCTTT
CASRFDSTQFEAFF
>.|many|TRBV20-1|TRBJ2-5
TGCAGTGCCTCTAGGGCAGGGGGCGGGAGGGAGACCCAGTACTTC
CSASRAGGGRETQYF
>TRBD2|.|TRBV10-3|TRBJ2-7
TGTGCCATCAGTGAGTCGAGCGGGAGGGGAAAGTCCTACGAGCAGTACTTC
CAISESSGRGKSYEQYF
>TRBD1|many|TRBV3-1|TRBJ2-5
TGTGCCAGCAGCCAAGAGGGGACAGGGAGGCAGACCCAGTACTTC
CASSQEGTGRQTQYF
>.|many|TRBV20-1|TRBJ2-6
TGCAGTGCTAGCGATTCAGGGAAGACCAACGTCCTGACTTTC
CSASDSGKTNVLTF
>.|many|TRBV7-9|TRBJ1-1
TGTGCCAGCAGCTTAGCCCACAGACCCACTGAAGCTTTCTTT
CASSLAHRPTEAFF
>TRBD2|many|TRBV27|TRBJ2-3
TGTGCCAGCAGTATGACTAGCGGGTACCCAGATACGCAGTATTTT
CASSMTSGYPDTQYF
>.|many|TRBV5-1|TRBJ1-3
TGCGCCAGCACTGGAAACACCATATATTTT
CASTGNTIYF
>.|.|TRBV4-3|TRBJ2-4
TGCGCCAGCAGCCAAGGTTTAGACCGGAAAGCCAAAAACATTCAGTGCTTC
CASSQGLDRKAKNIQCF
>.|many|TRBV3-1|TRBJ2-3
TGTGCCAGCAGCCAATTCGGGGCAGATACGCAGTATTTT
CASSQFGADTQYF
>.|many|TRBV11-1|TRBJ1-2
TGTGCCAGCTGGCCGGTCGGGGGCGATGGCTACACCTTC
CASWPVGGDGYTF